This T cell receptor (beta chain) was recovered during a study of early T cells in non-severe SARS-CoV-2 infection. On the study more broadly: Sequenced material consisted of bulk RNA (from unsorted whole blood), and chains were unpaired.

Notes on this clonotype: Its antigen is not known.

The CDR3 spans 16 residues. J was trimmed by 2 bases and V by 4 bases; bases with no gene match: 2. The protocol attached unique molecular identifiers to individual cDNA molecules. Each CDR3 protein is one row after TCRdb ran MiXCR on the 5' RACE reads. Of some 30,000 distinct CDR3 sequences in the sample, roughly 4.3% are singletons; the top ten hold 6% to 6.5%. Study observations and caveats: Lookups in VDJdb leaned toward anti-spike CD8 responses and missed private and CD4 specificities.

The J gene is TRBJ2-1, the V gene TRBV12-3 or TRBV12-4; 13 bases match TRBD2. Sequences were obtained from whole blood. The TCR originated in an adult who was a healthcare worker with PCR-confirmed SARS-CoV-2 infection or an uninfected control (not recorded which). CDR3 residues: CASSSGLAGAYNEQFF. The CDR3 nucleotides read TGTGCCAGCAGTTCCGGACTAGCGGGAGCCTACAATGAGCAGTTCTTC.